Presented here are 20 T cell receptor beta chains from one specimen sequenced in a study of blood T cell repertoires in COVID-19. Measured with immunoSEQ multiplex PCR; TCRdb has only the in-frame clones, and not every one. The sample has some 200,000 clones, roughly 94% seen once. Input material: peripheral blood. These receptors all stem from a man younger than 40 with COVID-19, enrolled during active disease.

The genes are TRBV4-1 and TRBJ2-5; 8 nucleotides match TRBD1. Germline CDR1 is MGHRA and CDR2 is YSYEKL. The V gene end was trimmed by 1 base and the J gene end by 5 bases; junction bases not matched to a gene: 6. This CDR3 is built from 15 residues. The DNA for the CDR3 is TGCGCCAGCAGCCAAGCCGACAGGGGACTCGAGACCCAGTACTTC. Encoded protein: CASSQADRGLETQYF.

The CDR3 nucleotides are TGTGCTAGTGGTTTGGCGGGGGCTAGCGGGGGACCAAGGCAAGAGACCCAGTACTTC. It is translated as CASGLAGASGGPRQETQYF. J is TRBJ2-5 and V is TRBV12-5; 10 nucleotides agree with TRBD2. This CDR3 spans 19 amino acids. V dropped 1 base and J dropped 2; count of bases not matched to a gene: 13. In germline, CDR1 is LGHNT, CDR2 FRNRAP.

This chain connects TRBV4-1 to TRBJ1-5; 9 bases are a match to TRBD1. The CDR3 has 17 residues. The germline V gene encodes CDR1 MGHRA and CDR2 YSYEKL. V gave up 1 base and J gave up 1 base; unmatched junction bases: 5. For the CDR3, the DNA is TGCGCCAGCAGCCAAGCTCGGGACAGGGTAAGCAATCAGCCCCAGCATTTT. Its protein product is CASSQARDRVSNQPQHF.

This clone showed up just once. This chain joins TRBV14 and TRBJ1-4, with 10 bases matching TRBD1. The CDR3 runs 16 residues. V gave up 2 bases and J gave up 7 bases; unmatched junction bases: 7. Germline V gene data show CDR1 as SGHDN and CDR2 as FVKESK. CDR3 bases: TGTGCCAGCAGCCAATCAGACAGGGGGCTCGGTGAAAAACTGTTTTTT. Translation gives CASSQSDRGLGEKLFF.

The chain recombines TRBV6-5 with TRBJ1-1; D uncertain. The CDR3 contains 12 residues. Looked up from germline, CDR1 is MNHEY and CDR2 is SVGAGI. The V end lost 11 bases, the J end lost 1 base, and 11 bases lay between the germline ends. The CDR3 reads CASEAANTEAFF. As DNA, the CDR3 is TGTGCCTCCGAGGCTGCGAACACTGAAGCTTTCTTT.

The genes are TRBV11-2 and TRBJ1-2, with D possibly matching TRBD1 (6 bases). The germline CDR1 and CDR2 sequences are SGHAT and FQNNGV. Trimming pared 4 bases from V and 1 base from J, leaving 13 bases between. The CDR3 totals 15 residues. The CDR3 region has the DNA TGTGCCAGCAGCTCGACACAGGGTGATAACTATGGCTACACCTTC. As protein: CASSSTQGDNYGYTF.

The chain uses TRBV5-1 and TRBJ1-2, with 7 bases aligning to TRBD1. CDR1 SGHRS and CDR2 YFSETQ come from the germline V gene. The junction had 6 bases not matched to a gene; V was cut back by 0 bases and J by 7 bases. The CDR3 extends over 14 amino acids. CDR3 in DNA: TGCGCCAGCAGCTTGGCCGAGGGGGCAAGTGGCTACACCTTC. Translating it yields CASSLAEGASGYTF.

This clone has just one count. The chain combines TRBV7-9 with TRBJ1-2; no clear D gene. The CDR3 totals 15 residues. V was cut by 7 bases and J by 5 bases, with 20 bases left in between. Per germline, CDR1 SEHNR and CDR2 FQNEAQ (reference sequence). CDR3 DNA sequence: TGTGCCAGCACCGGGCCGAAGGAGGGTACTTATGGCTACACCTTC. Protein: CASTGPKEGTYGYTF.

This chain joins TRBV3-1 (or the pseudogene TRBV3-2) and TRBJ2-2; possibly TRBD2 for D (6 bases). CDR3 length equals 14 residues. V lost 9 bases, J lost 3 bases, and 14 bases lay in between. In germline, CDR1 is LGHDT, CDR2 YNNKEL (reference sequence). CDR3 loop: CASTTSSDTGELFF. CDR3 DNA: TGTGCCAGTACCACTAGCTCAGACACCGGGGAGCTGTTTTTT.

The chain has TRBV9 and TRBJ1-5, with TRBD1 as a possible D gene (6 bases). The CDR3 runs 14 residues. From germline, CDR1 is SGDLS and CDR2 YYNGEE. Trimming cost V 4 bases and J 1 base, with 9 bases left between them. CDR3 bases: TGTGCCAGCAGCAGCGGACAGAGCAATCAGCCCCAGCATTTT. This encodes CASSSGQSNQPQHF.

The chain employs TRBV25-1 and TRBJ2-5; 7 bases are shared with TRBD1. Unmatched junction bases numbered 9, after V lost 3 bases and J lost 5 bases. Germline loops: CDR1 MGHDK, CDR2 SYGVNS. This CDR3 has 15 residues. CDR3 in DNA: TGTGCCAGCAGTGACCCACCGACAGGGATCGAGACCCAGTACTTC. This codes for CASSDPPTGIETQYF.

This chain uses TRBV30 with TRBJ1-2, with D perhaps TRBD1 (5 bases). The CDR3 totals 11 residues. The ends were cut back, 8 bases at V and 4 bases at J, with 11 bases in the middle. CDR1 and CDR2 (germline): GTSNPN, SVGIG (reference sequence). CDR3 DNA: TGTGCCAGCCTAGGGGTCTATGGCTACACCTTC. Protein: CASLGVYGYTF.

The chain employs TRBV30 and TRBJ1-5, with TRBD1 identical over 7 bases. Trimming cost V 4 bases and J 0 bases; bases outside gene matches: 3. Germline V CDR1 and CDR2: GTSNPN, SVGIG (reference sequence). The CDR3 is made up of 14 amino acids. CDR3 protein: CAWNRDSSNQPQHF. The DNA for the CDR3 is TGTGCCTGGAATCGGGACAGTAGCAATCAGCCCCAGCATTTT.

The J gene is TRBJ2-3, the V gene TRBV6-5; 7 nucleotides align to TRBD2. The germline V gene has CDR1 MNHEY and CDR2 SVGAGI. The CDR3 has 15 residues. V lost 0 bases, J lost 1 base, and 1 base stayed unmatched. The CDR3 nucleotides are TGTGCCAGCAGTTACTCGGCGGGGGGCACAGATACGCAGTATTTT. Its protein is CASSYSAGGTDTQYF.

The J gene is TRBJ2-3, the V gene TRBV5-4; 9 bases map to TRBD2. V lost 4 bases and J lost 2; bases outside the gene matches: 8. The CDR3 consists of 16 residues. Germline CDR1 SGHNT, CDR2 YYREEE (reference sequence). In nucleotides, the CDR3 is TGTGCCAGCAGCCCCCTAATAGCGGGGGCCACAGATACGCAGTATTTT. Its translation is CASSPLIAGATDTQYF.

This chain connects TRBV14 to TRBJ1-4, with TRBD1 identical over 12 bases. CDR3 length equals 15 residues. Germline CDR1 SGHDN, CDR2 FVKESK. Trimming took 4 bases from V and 8 from J; bases not matched to a gene: 5. The CDR3 nucleotides are TGTGCCAGCAGCCCGGGGACAGGGGGCCACGAAAAACTGTTTTTT. This gives the protein CASSPGTGGHEKLFF.

The V call is TRBV12-3 or TRBV12-4, the J call TRBJ1-2; the D gene is possibly TRBD1 (6 bases). The length of the CDR3 is 13 residues. The V end lost 6 bases, the J end lost 6 bases, and 14 bases lay between the germline ends. This chain's CDR3 is CASSLTGANGYTF. CDR3 bases: TGTGCCAGCAGCTTGACAGGAGCGAATGGCTACACCTTC.

This sequence joins TRBV19 and TRBJ2-1, with D possibly matching TRBD1 (5 bases). CDR1 and CDR2 (germline): LNHDA, SQIVND (reference sequence). This CDR3 is 15 amino acids long. V lost 4 bases and J lost 1, with 11 bases in between. The CDR3 sequence: CASSKGAESYNEQFF. CDR3 sequence (DNA): TGTGCCAGTAGTAAAGGGGCAGAGTCCTACAATGAGCAGTTCTTC.

The chain carries TRBV18 and TRBJ2-7, with 9 bases aligning to TRBD2. Trimming took 4 bases from V and 7 from J; bases not matched to a gene: 11. Germline assignment: CDR1 KGHSH and CDR2 LQKENI. This CDR3 has 15 residues. The CDR3 protein is CASSHTAGGGGEQYF. As DNA, the CDR3 is TGTGCCAGCTCACACACAGCGGGGGGCGGAGGAGAGCAGTACTTC.

This chain connects TRBV5-6 to TRBJ1-1; D possibly corresponds to TRBD1 (5 bases). Germline loops: CDR1 SGHDT, CDR2 YYEEEE. The CDR3 loop spans 14 amino acids. Trimming left V 3 bases short and J 3 bases short, with 12 bases between. CDR3 sequence reads: CASSSETAYTEAFF. Written as DNA, the CDR3 is TGTGCCAGCAGCTCGGAGACAGCTTACACTGAAGCTTTCTTT.